Reported below is one T cell receptor beta chain. Its antigen is not known. Every subset's genomic DNA went evenly onto several immunoSEQ plates. Using immunoSEQ multiplex PCR, the repertoire was profiled, and TCRdb retains in-frame clones only, with some absent. The sample consists of around 1.6 million clones, about 98% of them appearing once. These data are taken from a study of shared clonotypes between healthy human individuals. Findings and limits, study-wide: Naive subsets tended to show greater estimated richness than memory subsets.

CD45RA+ naive and CD45RA-negative memory subsets were separated from CD4+ cells. The TCR was taken from a young man in good health. The sample was naive CD4+ T cells sorted from blood. The subset is: CD45RA+ positively selected.

CDR3 sequence: CASSLLADSWEQYF. The CDR3 nucleotides are TGTGCCAGCAGCTTACTCGCGGACTCATGGGAGCAGTACTTC. The rearrangement links TRBV7-9 to TRBJ2-7; a weak D match, TRBD2 (5 bases). CDR1 is SEHNR and CDR2 is FQNEAQ in the germline V gene (reference sequence). The CDR3 is 14 amino acids. V gave up 2 bases and J gave up 7 bases, with 15 bases separating them.